This TCR beta chain originates from a study of blood T cell repertoires in COVID-19. Background on the study: Collection of acute and convalescent COVID-19 samples took place in the United States, Italy and Spain.

Authors' data handling: Estimates of nucleated cell counts were drawn from the amplification of reference gene primers. Measured with immunoSEQ multiplex PCR; TCRdb has only the in-frame clones, and not every one. D and trimming come from the DNA, and the V and J calls and clone size come from that table. The repertoire holds about 16,000 clones, with around nine tenths as singletons. The CDR3 totals 15 residues. The germline gives CDR1 MDHEN, CDR2 SYDVKM. The J segment lost 4 bases and the V segment lost 5 bases, leaving 10 bases of the junction unmatched. This rearrangement joins TRBV28 to TRBJ1-1, with 7 bases matching TRBD1. This receptor was taken from a human donor in a cohort sampled during active COVID-19. The sequenced sample consisted of peripheral blood. The CDR3 nucleotides are TGTGCCAGCAGTCGAAGACAGGGATCGATCACTGAAGCTTTCTTT. The encoded protein is CASSRRQGSITEAFF. Full variable domain (rest looked up from reference TRBV28 and TRBJ1-1): DVKVTQSSRYLVKRTGEKVFLECVQDMDHENMFWYRQDPGLGLRLIYFSYDVKMKEKGDIPEGYSVSREKKERFSLILESASTNQTSMYLCASSRRQGSITEAFFGQGTRLTVV.